This TCR beta chain emerged from a study of blood T cell repertoires in COVID-19. The overall study: The samples span acute and convalescent COVID-19 from the United States, Italy and Spain.

The CDR3 runs to 16 residues. Germline V lookup: CDR1 SGHDT, CDR2 YYEEEE. With V trimmed by 4 bases and J by 7 bases, 7 bases remained unmatched. In the authors' methods: By means of reference gene primer amplification, nucleated cell counts were estimated. Data came from immunoSEQ multiplex PCR; TCRdb stores just in-frame clones and leaves some out. Clone size and V and J calls were adopted from that table, with D and trimming inferred from the DNA. The sample records roughly 56,000 clones, about 90% being singletons. The sequence was collected from a man aged 45-60 years with active COVID-19. Sequences were obtained from peripheral blood. The chain employs TRBV5-6 and TRBJ2-4; 14 nucleotides agree with TRBD2. The CDR3 DNA is TGTGCCAGCAGCCTCCGGACTAGCGGGGGGTTGAACATTCAGTACTTC. Its protein product is CASSLRTSGGLNIQYF.